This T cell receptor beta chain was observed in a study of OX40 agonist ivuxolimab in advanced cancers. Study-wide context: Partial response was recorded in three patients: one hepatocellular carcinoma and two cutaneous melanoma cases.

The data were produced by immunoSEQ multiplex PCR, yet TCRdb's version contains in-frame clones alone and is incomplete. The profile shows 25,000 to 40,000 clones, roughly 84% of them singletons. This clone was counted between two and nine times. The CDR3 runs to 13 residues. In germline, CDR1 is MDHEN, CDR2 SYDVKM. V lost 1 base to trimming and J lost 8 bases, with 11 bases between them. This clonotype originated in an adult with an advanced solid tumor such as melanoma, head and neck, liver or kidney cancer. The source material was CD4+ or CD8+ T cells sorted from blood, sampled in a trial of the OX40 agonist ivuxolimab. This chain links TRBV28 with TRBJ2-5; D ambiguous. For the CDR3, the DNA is TGTGCCAGCAGTTTATTAGGCATCCCAACCCAGTACTTC. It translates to CASSLLGIPTQYF.